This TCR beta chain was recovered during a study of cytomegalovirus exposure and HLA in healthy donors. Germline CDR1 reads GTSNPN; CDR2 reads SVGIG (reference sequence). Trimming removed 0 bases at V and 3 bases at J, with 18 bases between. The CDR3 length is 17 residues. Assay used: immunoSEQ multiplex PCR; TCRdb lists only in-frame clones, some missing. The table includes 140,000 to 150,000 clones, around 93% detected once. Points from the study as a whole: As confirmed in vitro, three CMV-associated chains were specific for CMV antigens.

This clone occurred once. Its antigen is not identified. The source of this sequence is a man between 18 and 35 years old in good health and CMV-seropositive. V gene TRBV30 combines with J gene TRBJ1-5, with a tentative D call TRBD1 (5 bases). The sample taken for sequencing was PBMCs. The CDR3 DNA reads TGTGCCTGGAGTGTTTCTATAGCAGGGCCGTTCAATCAGCCCCAGCATTTT. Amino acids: CAWSVSIAGPFNQPQHF.